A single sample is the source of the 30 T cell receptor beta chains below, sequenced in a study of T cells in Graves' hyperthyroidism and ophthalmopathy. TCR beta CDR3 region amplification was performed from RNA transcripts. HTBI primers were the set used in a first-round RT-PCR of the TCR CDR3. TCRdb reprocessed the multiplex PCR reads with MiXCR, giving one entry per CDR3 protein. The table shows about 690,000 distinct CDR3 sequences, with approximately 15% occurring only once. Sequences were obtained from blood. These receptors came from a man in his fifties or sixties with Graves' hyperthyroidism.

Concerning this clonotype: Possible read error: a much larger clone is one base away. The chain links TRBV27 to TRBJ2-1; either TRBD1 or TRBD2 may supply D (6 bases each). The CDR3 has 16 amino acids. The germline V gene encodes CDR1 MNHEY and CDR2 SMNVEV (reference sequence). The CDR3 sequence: CASRFIVGGTYDEQFF. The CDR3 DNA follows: TGTGCCAGCAGATTTATCGTAGGGGGGACCTACGATGAGCAGTTCTTC.

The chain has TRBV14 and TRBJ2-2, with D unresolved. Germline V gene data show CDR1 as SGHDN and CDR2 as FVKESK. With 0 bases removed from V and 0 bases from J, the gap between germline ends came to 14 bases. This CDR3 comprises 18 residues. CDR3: CASSQDSYWRPNTGELFF. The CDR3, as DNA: TGTGCCAGCAGCCAAGATAGCTATTGGCGGCCGAACACCGGGGAGCTGTTTTTT.

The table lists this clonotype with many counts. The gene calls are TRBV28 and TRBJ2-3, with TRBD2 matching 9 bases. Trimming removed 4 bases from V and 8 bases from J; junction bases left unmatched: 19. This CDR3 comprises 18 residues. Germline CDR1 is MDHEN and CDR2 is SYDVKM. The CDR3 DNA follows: TGTGCCAGCAGTTCCTCAAGGGGCGGGAGGGCTTCCGTTTTTACGCAGTATTTT. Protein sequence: CASSSSRGGRASVFTQYF.

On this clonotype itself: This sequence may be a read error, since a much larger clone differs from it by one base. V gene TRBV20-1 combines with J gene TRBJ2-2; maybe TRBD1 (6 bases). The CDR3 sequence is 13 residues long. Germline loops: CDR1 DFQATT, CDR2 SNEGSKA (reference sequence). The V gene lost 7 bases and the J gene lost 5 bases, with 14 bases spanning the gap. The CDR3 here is CSVRTRGTGELFF. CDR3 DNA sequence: TGCAGTGTCCGGACAAGGGGGACCGGGGAGCTGTTTTTT.

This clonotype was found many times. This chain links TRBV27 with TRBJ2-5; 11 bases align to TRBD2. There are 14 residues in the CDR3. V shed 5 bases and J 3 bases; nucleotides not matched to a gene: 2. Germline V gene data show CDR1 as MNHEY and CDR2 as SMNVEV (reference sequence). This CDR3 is CASSVAGGEETQYF. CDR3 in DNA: TGTGCCAGCAGTGTAGCGGGAGGGGAAGAGACCCAGTACTTC.

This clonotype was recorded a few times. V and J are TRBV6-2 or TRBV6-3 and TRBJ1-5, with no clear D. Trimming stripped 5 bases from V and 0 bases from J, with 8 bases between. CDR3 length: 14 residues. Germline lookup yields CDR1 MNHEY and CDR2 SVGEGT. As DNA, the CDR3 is TGTGCCAGCAGTCCCGTACTTAGCAATCAGCCCCAGCATTTT. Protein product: CASSPVLSNQPQHF.

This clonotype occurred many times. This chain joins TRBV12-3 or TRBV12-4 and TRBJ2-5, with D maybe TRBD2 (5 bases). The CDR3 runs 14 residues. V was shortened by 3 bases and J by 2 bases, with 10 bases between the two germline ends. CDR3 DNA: TGTGCCAGCAGTTTTAGCAGGAGGCAAGAGACCCAGTACTTC. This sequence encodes CASSFSRRQETQYF.

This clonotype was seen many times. This chain's CDR3 is CSVEDGLAGGSLGEQYF. CDR3 nucleotides: TGCAGCGTTGAAGACGGGCTAGCGGGAGGATCCCTGGGGGAGCAGTACTTC. The V call is TRBV29-1, the J call TRBJ2-7; the match to TRBD2 covers 11 bases. Germline assignment: CDR1 SQVTM and CDR2 ANQGSEA. J lost 7 bases, V lost 0 bases, and 14 bases had no gene match. The CDR3 sequence is 17 residues long.

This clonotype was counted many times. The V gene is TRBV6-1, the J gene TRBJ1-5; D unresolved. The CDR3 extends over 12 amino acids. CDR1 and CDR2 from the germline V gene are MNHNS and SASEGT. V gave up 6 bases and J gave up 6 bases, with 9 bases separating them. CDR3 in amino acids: CASRDFGQPQHF. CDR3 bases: TGTGCCAGCAGGGATTTCGGTCAGCCCCAGCATTTT.

DNA for the CDR3: TGTGCCAGCAGTTTCGCCACCCTGACTGGCGAGCAGTACTTC. Amino acids: CASSFATLTGEQYF. J is TRBJ2-7 and V is TRBV27, with D hard to call. The V and J ends lost 3 bases and 6 bases respectively, with 15 bases between them. This CDR3 contains 14 residues. Germline V CDR1 and CDR2: MNHEY, SMNVEV (reference sequence).

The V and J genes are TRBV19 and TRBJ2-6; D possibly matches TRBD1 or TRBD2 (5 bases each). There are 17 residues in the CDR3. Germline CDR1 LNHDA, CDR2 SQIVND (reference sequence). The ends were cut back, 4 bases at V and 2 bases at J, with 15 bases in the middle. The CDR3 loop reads CASSKGHWDPGANVLTF. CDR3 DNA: TGTGCCAGTAGTAAGGGGCATTGGGACCCTGGGGCCAACGTCCTGACTTTC.

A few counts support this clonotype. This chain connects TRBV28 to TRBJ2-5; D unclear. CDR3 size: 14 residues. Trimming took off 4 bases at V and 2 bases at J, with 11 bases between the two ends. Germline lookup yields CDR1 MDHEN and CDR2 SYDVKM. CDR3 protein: CASSSGGVQETQYF. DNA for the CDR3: TGTGCCAGCAGTTCCGGCGGAGTTCAAGAGACCCAGTACTTC. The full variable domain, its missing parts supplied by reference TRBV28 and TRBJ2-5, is DVKVTQSSRYLVKRTGEKVFLECVQDMDHENMFWYRQDPGLGLRLIYFSYDVKMKEKGDIPEGYSVSREKKERFSLILESASTNQTSMYLCASSSGGVQETQYFGPGTRLLVL.

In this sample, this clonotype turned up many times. The DNA for the CDR3 is TGTGCCTGGAGTTCTGGGACAAGCACAGATACGCAGTATTTT. Translating it yields CAWSSGTSTDTQYF. The chain has TRBV30 and TRBJ2-3, with TRBD1 as a possible D gene (6 bases). Germline CDR1 GTSNPN, CDR2 SVGIG (reference sequence). This CDR3 is built from 14 residues. Deletions cut 2 bases from V and 0 bases from J, with 9 bases between.

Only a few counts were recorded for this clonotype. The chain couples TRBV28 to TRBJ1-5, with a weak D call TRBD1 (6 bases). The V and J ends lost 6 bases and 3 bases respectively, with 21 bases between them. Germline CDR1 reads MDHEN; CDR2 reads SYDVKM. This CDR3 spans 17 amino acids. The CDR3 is CASSPGTTTSVNQPQHF. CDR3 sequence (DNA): TGTGCCAGCAGCCCCGGGACAACCACTAGCGTCAATCAGCCCCAGCATTTT.

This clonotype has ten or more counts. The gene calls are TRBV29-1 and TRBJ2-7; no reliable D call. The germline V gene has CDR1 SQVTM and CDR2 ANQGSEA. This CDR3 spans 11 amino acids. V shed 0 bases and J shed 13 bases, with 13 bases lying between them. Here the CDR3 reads CSVEDGRFRYF. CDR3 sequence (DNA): TGCAGCGTTGAAGATGGCAGGTTTAGATACTTC.

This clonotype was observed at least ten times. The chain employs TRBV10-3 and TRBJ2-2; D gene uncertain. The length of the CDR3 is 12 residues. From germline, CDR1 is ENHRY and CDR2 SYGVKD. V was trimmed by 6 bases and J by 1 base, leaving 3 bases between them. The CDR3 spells CAISQNTGELFF. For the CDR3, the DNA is TGTGCCATCAGCCAGAACACCGGGGAGCTGTTTTTT.

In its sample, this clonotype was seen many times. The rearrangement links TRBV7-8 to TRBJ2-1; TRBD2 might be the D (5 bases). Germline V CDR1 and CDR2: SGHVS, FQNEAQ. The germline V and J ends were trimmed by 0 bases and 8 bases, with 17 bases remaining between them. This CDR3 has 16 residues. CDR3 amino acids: CASSLAGNRGYYEQFF. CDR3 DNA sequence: TGTGCCAGCAGCTTAGCAGGGAATAGAGGGTACTATGAGCAGTTCTTC.

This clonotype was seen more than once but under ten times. CDR3 loop: CASSLNRAHEQYF. DNA for the CDR3: TGTGCCAGCAGTTTGAACAGGGCCCACGAGCAGTACTTC. The chain has TRBV27 and TRBJ2-7; TRBD1 is a possible D gene (6 bases). Trimming took 3 bases from V and 5 from J, leaving 11 bases between them. The germline CDR1 and CDR2 sequences are MNHEY and SMNVEV (reference sequence). The CDR3 is 13 amino acids.

CDR3 sequence: CASSLIVIEGSGANVLTF. CDR3 in DNA: TGCGCCAGCAGTCTAATTGTAATCGAGGGGTCAGGGGCCAACGTCCTGACTTTC. J is TRBJ2-6 and V is TRBV4-3; either TRBD1 or TRBD2 may supply D (5 bases each). The CDR3 has 18 residues. V dropped 6 bases and J dropped 4 bases, with 22 bases sitting between them. Germline V gene sequence: CDR1 LGHNA, CDR2 YSLEER.

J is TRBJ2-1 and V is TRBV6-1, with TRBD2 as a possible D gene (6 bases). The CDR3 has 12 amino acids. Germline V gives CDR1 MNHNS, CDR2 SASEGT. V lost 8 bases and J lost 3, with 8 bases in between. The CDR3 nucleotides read TGTGCCAGCGGGCGGGACTACAATGAGCAGTTCTTC. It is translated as CASGRDYNEQFF.

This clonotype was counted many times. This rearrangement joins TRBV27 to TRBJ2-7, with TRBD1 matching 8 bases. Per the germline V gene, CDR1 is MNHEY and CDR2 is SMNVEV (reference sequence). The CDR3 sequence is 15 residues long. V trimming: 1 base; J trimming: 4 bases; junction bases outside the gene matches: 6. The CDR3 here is CASSLFRGLQYEQYF. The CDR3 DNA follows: TGTGCCAGCAGTTTATTCAGGGGGCTACAATACGAGCAGTACTTC.

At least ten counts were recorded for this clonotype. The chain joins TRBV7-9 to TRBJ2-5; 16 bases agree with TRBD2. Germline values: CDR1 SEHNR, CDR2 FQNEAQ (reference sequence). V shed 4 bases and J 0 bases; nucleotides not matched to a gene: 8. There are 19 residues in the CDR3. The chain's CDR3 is CASSYGTSGRAPYQETQYF. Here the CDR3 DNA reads TGTGCCAGCAGCTACGGGACTAGCGGGAGGGCCCCCTACCAAGAGACCCAGTACTTC. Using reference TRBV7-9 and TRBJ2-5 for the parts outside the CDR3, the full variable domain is DTGVSQNPRHKITKRGQNVTFRCDPISEHNRLYWYRQTLGQGPEFLTYFQNEAQLEKSRLLSDRFSAERPKGSFSTLEIQRTEQGDSAMYLCASSYGTSGRAPYQETQYFGPGTRLLVL.

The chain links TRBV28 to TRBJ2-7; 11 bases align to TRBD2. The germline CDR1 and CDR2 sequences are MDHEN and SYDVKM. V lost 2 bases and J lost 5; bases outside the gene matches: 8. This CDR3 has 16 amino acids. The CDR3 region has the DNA TGTGCCAGCAGTTTAGGGGCTAGCGGGGGGCTTCACGAGCAGTACTTC. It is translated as CASSLGASGGLHEQYF.

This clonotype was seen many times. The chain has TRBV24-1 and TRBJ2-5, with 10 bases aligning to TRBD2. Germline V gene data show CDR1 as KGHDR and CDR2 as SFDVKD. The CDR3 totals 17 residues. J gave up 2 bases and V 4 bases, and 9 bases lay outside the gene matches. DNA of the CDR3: TGTGCCACCAGTGAAGTTAGCGGGAGGCCCAGTCAAGAGACCCAGTACTTC. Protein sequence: CATSEVSGRPSQETQYF.

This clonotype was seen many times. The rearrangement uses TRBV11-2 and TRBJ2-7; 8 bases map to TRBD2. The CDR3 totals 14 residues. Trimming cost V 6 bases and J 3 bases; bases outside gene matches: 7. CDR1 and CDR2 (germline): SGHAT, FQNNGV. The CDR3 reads CASSRSGTNYEQYF. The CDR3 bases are TGTGCCAGCAGTCGTAGCGGGACGAACTACGAGCAGTACTTC.

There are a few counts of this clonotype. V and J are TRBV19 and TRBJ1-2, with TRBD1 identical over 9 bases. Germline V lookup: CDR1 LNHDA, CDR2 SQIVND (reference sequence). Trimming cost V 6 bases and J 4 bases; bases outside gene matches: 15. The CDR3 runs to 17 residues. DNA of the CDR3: TGTGCCAGTAGCCCTCGCCGGGACAGGGCCCGTGGCTATGGCTACACCTTC. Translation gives CASSPRRDRARGYGYTF.

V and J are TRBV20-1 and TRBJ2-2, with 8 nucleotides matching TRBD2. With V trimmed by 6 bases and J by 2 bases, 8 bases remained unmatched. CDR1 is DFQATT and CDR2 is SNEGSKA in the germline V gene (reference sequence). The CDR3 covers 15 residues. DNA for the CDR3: TGCAGTGCGTTACTAGCGGAGTATAACACCGGGGAGCTGTTTTTT. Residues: CSALLAEYNTGELFF.

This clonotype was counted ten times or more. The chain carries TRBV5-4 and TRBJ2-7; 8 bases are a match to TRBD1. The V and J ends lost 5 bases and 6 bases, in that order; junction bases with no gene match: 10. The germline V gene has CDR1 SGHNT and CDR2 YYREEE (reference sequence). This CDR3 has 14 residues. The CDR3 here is CASSPSGGRSEQYF. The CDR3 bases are TGTGCCAGCAGTCCCTCAGGGGGCCGCTCCGAGCAGTACTTC.

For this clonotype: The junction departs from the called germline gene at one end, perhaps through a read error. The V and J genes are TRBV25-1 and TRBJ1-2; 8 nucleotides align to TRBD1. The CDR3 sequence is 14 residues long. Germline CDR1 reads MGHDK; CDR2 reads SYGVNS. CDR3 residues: CAGSAGQVRYGYAF. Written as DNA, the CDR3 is TGTGCCGGCAGTGCGGGACAGGTTCGCTATGGCTACGCCTTC.

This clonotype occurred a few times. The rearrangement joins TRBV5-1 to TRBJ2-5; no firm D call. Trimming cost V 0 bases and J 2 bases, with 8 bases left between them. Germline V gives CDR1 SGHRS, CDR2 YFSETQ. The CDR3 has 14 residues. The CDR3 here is CASSLDDLQETQYF. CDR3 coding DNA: TGCGCCAGCAGCTTGGACGACTTACAAGAGACCCAGTACTTC.